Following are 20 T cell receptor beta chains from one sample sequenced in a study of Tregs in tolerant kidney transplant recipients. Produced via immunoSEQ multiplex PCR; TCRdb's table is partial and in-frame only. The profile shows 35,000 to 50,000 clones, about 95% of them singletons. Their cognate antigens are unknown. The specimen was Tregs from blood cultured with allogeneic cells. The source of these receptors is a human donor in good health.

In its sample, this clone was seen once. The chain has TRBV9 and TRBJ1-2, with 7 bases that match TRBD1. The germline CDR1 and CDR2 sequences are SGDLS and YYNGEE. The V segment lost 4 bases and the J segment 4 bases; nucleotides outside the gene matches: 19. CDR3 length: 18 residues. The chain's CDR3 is CASSPRSGLTGLGYGYTF. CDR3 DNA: TGTGCCAGCAGCCCCCGGTCCGGTTTGACAGGGCTTGGCTATGGCTACACCTTC.

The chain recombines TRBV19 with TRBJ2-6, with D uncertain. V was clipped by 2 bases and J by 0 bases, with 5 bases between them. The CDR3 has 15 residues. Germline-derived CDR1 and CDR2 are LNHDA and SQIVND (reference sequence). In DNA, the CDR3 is TGTGCCAGTAGTATACAAGACTCTGGGGCCAACGTCCTGACTTTC. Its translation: CASSIQDSGANVLTF.

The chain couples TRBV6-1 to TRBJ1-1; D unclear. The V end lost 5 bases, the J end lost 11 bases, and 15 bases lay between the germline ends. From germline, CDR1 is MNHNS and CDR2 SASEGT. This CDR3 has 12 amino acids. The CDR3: CASSLSTPAAFF. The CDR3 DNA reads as TGTGCCAGCAGTCTCTCGACCCCTGCCGCTTTCTTT.

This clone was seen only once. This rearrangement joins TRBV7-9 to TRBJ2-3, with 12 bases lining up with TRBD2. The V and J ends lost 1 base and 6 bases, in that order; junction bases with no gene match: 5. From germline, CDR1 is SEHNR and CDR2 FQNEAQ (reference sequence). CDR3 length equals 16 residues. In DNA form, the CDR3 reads TGTGCCAGCAGCTTAGGACTAGCGGGAGTTGCGGATACGCAGTATTTT. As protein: CASSLGLAGVADTQYF.

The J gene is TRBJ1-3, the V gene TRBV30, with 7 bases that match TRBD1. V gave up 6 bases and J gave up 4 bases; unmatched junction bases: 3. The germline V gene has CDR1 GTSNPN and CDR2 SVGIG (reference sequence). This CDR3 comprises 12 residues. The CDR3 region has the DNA TGTGCCTGTTGGACAGGAGGAAACACCATATATTTT. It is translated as CACWTGGNTIYF.

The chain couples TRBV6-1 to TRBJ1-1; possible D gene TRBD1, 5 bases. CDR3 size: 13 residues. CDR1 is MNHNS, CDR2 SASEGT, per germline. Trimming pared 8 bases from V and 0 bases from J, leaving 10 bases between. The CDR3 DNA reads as TGTGCCAGCTGGAGGACAATGAACACTGAAGCTTTCTTT. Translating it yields CASWRTMNTEAFF.

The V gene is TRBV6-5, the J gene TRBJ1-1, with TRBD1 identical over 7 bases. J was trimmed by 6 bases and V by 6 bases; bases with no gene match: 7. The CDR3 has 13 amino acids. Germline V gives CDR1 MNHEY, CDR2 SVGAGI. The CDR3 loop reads CASRRGLGAEAFF. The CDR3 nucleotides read TGTGCCAGCAGAAGGGGGCTAGGGGCTGAAGCTTTCTTT.

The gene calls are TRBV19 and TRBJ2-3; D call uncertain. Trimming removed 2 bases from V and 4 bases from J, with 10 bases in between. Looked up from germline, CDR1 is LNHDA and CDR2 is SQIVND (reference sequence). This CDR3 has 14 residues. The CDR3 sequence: CASSIRSEPDTQYF. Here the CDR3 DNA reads TGTGCCAGTAGTATACGATCCGAGCCAGATACGCAGTATTTT.

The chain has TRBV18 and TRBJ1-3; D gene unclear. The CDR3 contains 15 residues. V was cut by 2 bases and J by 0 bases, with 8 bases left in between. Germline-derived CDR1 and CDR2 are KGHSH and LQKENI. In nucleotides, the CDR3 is TGTGCCAGCTCACCAGAGATAGGCTCTGGAAACACCATATATTTT. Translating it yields CASSPEIGSGNTIYF. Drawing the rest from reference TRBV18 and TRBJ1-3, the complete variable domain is NAGVMQNPRHLVRRRGQEARLRCSPMKGHSHVYWYRQLPEEGLKFMVYLQKENIIDESGMPKERFSAEFPKEGPSILRIQQVVRGDSAAYFCASSPEIGSGNTIYFGEGSWLTVV.

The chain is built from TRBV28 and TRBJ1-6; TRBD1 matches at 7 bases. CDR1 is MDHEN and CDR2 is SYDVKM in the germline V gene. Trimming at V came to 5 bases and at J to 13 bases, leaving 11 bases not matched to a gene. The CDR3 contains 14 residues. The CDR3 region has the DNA TGTGCCAGCAGTGCGACAGGGTTCCCGAGCCCCCTCCACTTT. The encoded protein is CASSATGFPSPLHF.

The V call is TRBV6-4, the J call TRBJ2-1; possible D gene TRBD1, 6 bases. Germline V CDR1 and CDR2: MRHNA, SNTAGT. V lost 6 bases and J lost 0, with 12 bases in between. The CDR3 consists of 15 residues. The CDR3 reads CASSSDRSSYNEQFF. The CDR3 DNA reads TGTGCCAGCAGCTCCGACAGGAGCTCCTACAATGAGCAGTTCTTC.

The chain's CDR3 is CASSLEGGFGYEQYF. CDR3 nucleotide sequence: TGTGCCAGCAGCTTAGAGGGGGGCTTCGGTTACGAGCAGTACTTC. The chain has TRBV7-2 and TRBJ2-7; D may match TRBD1 or TRBD2 (6 bases each). V shed 1 base and J shed 4 bases, with 14 bases lying between them. Germline values: CDR1 SGHTA, CDR2 FQGNSA. This CDR3 is built from 15 residues.

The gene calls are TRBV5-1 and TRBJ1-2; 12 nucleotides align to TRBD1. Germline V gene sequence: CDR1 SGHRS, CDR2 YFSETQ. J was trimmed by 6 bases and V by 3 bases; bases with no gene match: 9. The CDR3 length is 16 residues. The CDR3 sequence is CASSSPGTGGANGYTF. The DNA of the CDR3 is TGCGCCAGCAGCTCGCCCGGGACAGGGGGCGCGAATGGCTACACCTTC.

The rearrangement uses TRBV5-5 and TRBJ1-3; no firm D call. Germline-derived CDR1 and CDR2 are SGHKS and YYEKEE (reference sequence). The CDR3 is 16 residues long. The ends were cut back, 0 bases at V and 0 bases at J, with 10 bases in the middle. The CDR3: CASSLAPSSSGNTIYF. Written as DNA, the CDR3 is TGTGCCAGCAGCTTGGCCCCGTCCAGCTCTGGAAACACCATATATTTT.

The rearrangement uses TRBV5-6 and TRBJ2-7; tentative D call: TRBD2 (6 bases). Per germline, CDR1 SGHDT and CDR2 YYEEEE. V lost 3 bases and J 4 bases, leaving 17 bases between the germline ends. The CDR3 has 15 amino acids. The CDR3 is CASSSGVGWRYEQYF. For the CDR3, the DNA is TGTGCCAGCAGCTCGGGGGTCGGGTGGCGGTACGAGCAGTACTTC.

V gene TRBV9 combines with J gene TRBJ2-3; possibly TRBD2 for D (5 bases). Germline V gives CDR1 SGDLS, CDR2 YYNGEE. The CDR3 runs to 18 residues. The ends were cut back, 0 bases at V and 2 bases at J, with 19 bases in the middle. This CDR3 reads CASSVAWRSGSHTDTQYF. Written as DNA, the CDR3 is TGTGCCAGCAGCGTAGCTTGGAGGAGCGGTTCACACACAGATACGCAGTATTTT.

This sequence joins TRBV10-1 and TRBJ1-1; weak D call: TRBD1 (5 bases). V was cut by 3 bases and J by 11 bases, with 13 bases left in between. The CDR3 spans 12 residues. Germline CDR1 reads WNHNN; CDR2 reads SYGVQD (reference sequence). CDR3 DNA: TGCGCCAGCAGTGATCCCGGGACGACCGCTTTCTTT. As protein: CASSDPGTTAFF.

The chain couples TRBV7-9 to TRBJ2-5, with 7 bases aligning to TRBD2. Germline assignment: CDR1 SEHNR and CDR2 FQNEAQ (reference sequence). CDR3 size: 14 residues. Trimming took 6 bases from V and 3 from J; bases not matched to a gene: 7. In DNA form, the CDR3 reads TGTGCCAGCAGTACGGGACTACGGAAAGAGACCCAGTACTTC. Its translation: CASSTGLRKETQYF.

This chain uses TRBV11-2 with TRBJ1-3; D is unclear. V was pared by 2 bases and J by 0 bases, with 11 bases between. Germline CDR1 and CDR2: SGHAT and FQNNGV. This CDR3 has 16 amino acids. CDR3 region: CASSLRVRSSGNTIYF. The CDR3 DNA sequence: TGTGCCAGCAGCTTAAGGGTCAGATCCTCTGGAAACACCATATATTTT.

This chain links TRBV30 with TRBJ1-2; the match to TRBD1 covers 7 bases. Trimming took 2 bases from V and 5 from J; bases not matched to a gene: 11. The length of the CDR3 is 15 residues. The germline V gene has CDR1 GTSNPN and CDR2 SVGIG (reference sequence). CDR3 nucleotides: TGTGCCTGGAGTCGATATGACAGGGAAGGGTATGGCTACACCTTC. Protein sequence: CAWSRYDREGYGYTF.